These 26 T cell receptor beta chains originate from one sample sequenced in a study of T-cell memory formation after mild COVID-19. TCRdb used MiXCR to reprocess the 5' RACE reads, holding one entry per CDR3 protein. The sample yields 400,000 or so distinct CDR3 sequences, around 20% seen once. Sample: PBMCs or a T cell subset sorted from them (not recorded which). The receptors stem from an adult woman who had mild COVID-19 (a few samples of this study predate the infection). Cell type and time point are not known.

This clonotype was seen a few times. The chain uses TRBV5-1 and TRBJ2-7, with D possibly being TRBD2 (7 bases). This CDR3 contains 14 residues. Germline V CDR1 and CDR2: SGHRS, YFSETQ. The ends were cut back, 3 bases at V and 0 bases at J, with 10 bases in the middle. CDR3 in DNA: TGCGCCAGCAGCTGGGGGGGGCGCTCCTACGAGCAGTACTTC. As protein: CASSWGGRSYEQYF. The complete variable domain, with remaining parts taken from reference TRBV5-1 and TRBJ2-7, reads KAGVTQTPRYLIKTRGQQVTLSCSPISGHRSVSWYQQTPGQGLQFLFEYFSETQRNKGNFPGRFSGRQFSNSRSEMNVSTLELGDSALYLCASSWGGRSYEQYFGPGTRLTVT.

V is TRBV5-1 and J is TRBJ2-3; the D call may be TRBD1 or TRBD2 (5 bases each). CDR3 size: 16 residues. From germline, CDR1 is SGHRS and CDR2 YFSETQ. Trimming removed 0 bases from V and 1 base from J, with 12 bases in between. CDR3 DNA: TGCGCCAGCAGCTTGGCGGGGCCCGGGCGCACAGATACGCAGTATTTT. Translating it yields CASSLAGPGRTDTQYF.

This rearrangement joins TRBV5-6 to TRBJ2-7; 11 bases match TRBD2. CDR1 and CDR2 (germline): SGHDT, YYEEEE. CDR3 length: 17 residues. Trimming at V came to 0 bases and at J to 6 bases, leaving 11 bases not matched to a gene. The DNA for the CDR3 is TGTGCCAGCAGCTTGGTATACGGGGGACTAGCGGTCTCCGAGCAGTACTTC. Encoded protein: CASSLVYGGLAVSEQYF.

The CDR3 nucleotides are TGCGCCAGCAGCCAAGCACAGGGAACCGGGGAGCTGTTTTTT. It is translated as CASSQAQGTGELFF. The rearrangement uses TRBV4-1 and TRBJ2-2, with TRBD1 as a possible D gene (6 bases). The germline V gene has CDR1 MGHRA and CDR2 YSYEKL. V gave up 1 base and J gave up 5 bases, with 8 bases separating them. CDR3 length: 14 amino acids.

V and J are TRBV5-1 and TRBJ2-1; 7 nucleotides align to TRBD2. The CDR3 contains 12 residues. CDR1 is SGHRS and CDR2 is YFSETQ in the germline V gene. J gave up 14 bases and V 0 bases, and 5 bases lay outside the gene matches. The CDR3 region is CASSLGGLDEFF. CDR3 nucleotides: TGCGCCAGCAGCTTGGGAGGACTAGATGAGTTCTTC.

The chain couples TRBV14 to TRBJ1-3; D remains ambiguous. The V end was cut by 4 bases, the J end by 5 bases, with 18 bases between. The CDR3 loop spans 16 amino acids. Per germline, CDR1 SGHDN and CDR2 FVKESK. CDR3 protein: CASSPTLLTLRNTIYF. In nucleotides, the CDR3 is TGTGCCAGCAGCCCGACCCTCTTGACATTGCGAAACACCATATATTTT.

In its sample, this clonotype was seen once. The chain is built from TRBV30 and TRBJ2-5; TRBD2 might be the D (6 bases). Germline V gene data show CDR1 as GTSNPN and CDR2 as SVGIG (reference sequence). The CDR3 length is 15 residues. Trimming stripped 0 bases from V and 2 bases from J, with 13 bases between. The CDR3, as DNA: TGTGCCTGGAGTGTTATTGGGGGACTGCAAGAGACCCAGTACTTC. This sequence encodes CAWSVIGGLQETQYF.

The chain carries TRBV4-2 and TRBJ2-6; the match to TRBD2 covers 8 bases. J lost 1 base, V lost 2 bases, and 13 bases had no gene match. The length of the CDR3 is 20 residues. CDR1 is LGHNA and CDR2 is YNFKEQ in the germline V gene. The CDR3 DNA reads as TGTGCCAGCAGCCAACCTAGGCTAGCGGGCTATGGTTCTGGGGCCAACGTCCTGACTTTC. This gives the protein CASSQPRLAGYGSGANVLTF.

The rearrangement joins TRBV12-3 or TRBV12-4 to TRBJ2-1, with D hard to call. V was trimmed by 3 bases and J by 6 bases, leaving 18 bases between them. The CDR3 contains 16 residues. The DNA of the CDR3 is TGTGCCAGCAGTTTCCAACGTCCTTCCGTTGGCAATGAGCAGTTCTTC. Translating it yields CASSFQRPSVGNEQFF.

The chain combines TRBV19 with TRBJ1-1; 8 bases map to TRBD1. In germline, CDR1 is LNHDA, CDR2 SQIVND (reference sequence). The J segment lost 10 bases and the V segment lost 4 bases, leaving 8 bases of the junction unmatched. The CDR3 runs 13 residues. CDR3 amino acids: CASSNIQGARAFF. DNA for the CDR3: TGTGCCAGTAGTAATATCCAGGGGGCGCGAGCTTTCTTT.

The chain is built from TRBV20-1 and TRBJ2-7; D ambiguous. The V and J ends lost 5 bases and 2 bases respectively, with 19 bases between them. The CDR3 length is 15 residues. The germline gives CDR1 DFQATT, CDR2 SNEGSKA (reference sequence). Here the CDR3 reads CSARPGERHAYEQYF. The CDR3 region has the DNA TGCAGTGCTCGCCCTGGAGAACGTCACGCCTACGAGCAGTACTTC.

There are a few counts of this clonotype. The rearrangement uses TRBV13 and TRBJ1-5, with D unresolved. The V gene lost 0 bases and the J gene lost 0 bases, with 6 bases spanning the gap. The germline gives CDR1 PRHDT, CDR2 FYEKMQ (reference sequence). This CDR3 comprises 15 residues. The CDR3 region is CASSLGYGSNQPQHF. In DNA form, the CDR3 reads TGTGCCAGCAGCTTAGGTTATGGTAGCAATCAGCCCCAGCATTTT.

This clonotype was detected a few times. The chain uses TRBV6-5 and TRBJ2-1, with D maybe TRBD2 (5 bases). V lost 0 bases and J lost 2, with 8 bases in between. This CDR3 has 15 amino acids. Looked up from germline, CDR1 is MNHEY and CDR2 is SVGAGI. CDR3 loop: CASSYSSVTYNEQFF. The DNA for the CDR3 is TGTGCCAGCAGTTACTCTAGCGTAACCTACAATGAGCAGTTCTTC.

This clonotype was detected ten times or more. The chain joins TRBV7-3 to TRBJ2-7; a weak D match, TRBD2 (6 bases). Trimming cost V 5 bases and J 2 bases, with 13 bases left between them. Germline V gives CDR1 SGHTA, CDR2 FQGTGA. The CDR3 is 14 residues long. In DNA form, the CDR3 reads TGTGCCAGCAGCCGAGGGACTGGACCCTACGAGCAGTACTTC. Its translation: CASSRGTGPYEQYF.

This chain joins TRBV2 and TRBJ1-2; perhaps TRBD1 as D (5 bases). This CDR3 region has 13 residues. Germline lookup yields CDR1 SNHLY and CDR2 FYNNEI. V was clipped by 3 bases and J by 7 bases, with 12 bases between them. For the CDR3, the DNA is TGTGCCAGCAGTGATCCTACTGGGGGTGGCTACACCTTC. This gives the protein CASSDPTGGGYTF.

The gene calls are TRBV5-1 and TRBJ2-7, with 7 bases lining up with TRBD1. The V gene end was trimmed by 2 bases and the J gene end by 4 bases; junction bases not matched to a gene: 12. The germline V gene encodes CDR1 SGHRS and CDR2 YFSETQ. This CDR3 is built from 16 residues. The CDR3 bases are TGCGCCAGCAGCTTAGGACGACAGGGCCTGAAATACGAGCAGTACTTC. Its protein product is CASSLGRQGLKYEQYF. The full variable domain, rest sourced from reference TRBV5-1 and TRBJ2-7, is KAGVTQTPRYLIKTRGQQVTLSCSPISGHRSVSWYQQTPGQGLQFLFEYFSETQRNKGNFPGRFSGRQFSNSRSEMNVSTLELGDSALYLCASSLGRQGLKYEQYFGPGTRLTVT.

This clonotype has a single count. The CDR3 sequence is CASNRASTDTQYF. CDR3 nucleotides: TGTGCCAGCAATCGGGCGAGCACAGATACGCAGTATTTT. The chain employs TRBV25-1 and TRBJ2-3; no clear D gene. Trimming left V 7 bases short and J 0 bases short, with 8 bases between. Germline values: CDR1 MGHDK, CDR2 SYGVNS. The CDR3 is 13 amino acids.

The sample holds a few counts of this clonotype. CDR3 nucleotides: TGTGCCAGCAGCTTTCAAAGGACAGGGATCTCCTACGAGCAGTACTTC. Protein product: CASSFQRTGISYEQYF. The V call is TRBV7-2, the J call TRBJ2-7; 8 positions match TRBD1. Trimming at V came to 3 bases and at J to 0 bases, leaving 7 bases not matched to a gene. Germline-derived CDR1 and CDR2 are SGHTA and FQGNSA. The CDR3 runs to 16 residues.

The chain employs TRBV3-1 and TRBJ1-1; 8 nucleotides align to TRBD1. The germline V gene has CDR1 LGHDT and CDR2 YNNKEL (reference sequence). V trimming: 6 bases; J trimming: 8 bases; junction bases outside the gene matches: 11. The CDR3 runs to 14 residues. The CDR3 spells CASSLRQGSSEAFF. Here the CDR3 DNA reads TGTGCCAGCAGTCTCCGACAGGGGTCATCCGAAGCTTTCTTT.

This clonotype came up a few times. CDR3 sequence reads: CATSGQGNQPQHF. CDR3 in DNA: TGTGCCACCTCGGGGCAGGGCAATCAGCCCCAGCATTTT. The V and J genes are TRBV7-2 and TRBJ1-5, with TRBD1 as a possible D gene (5 bases). The V gene lost 10 bases and the J gene lost 2 bases, with 12 bases spanning the gap. The CDR3 is 13 residues long. Germline loops: CDR1 SGHTA, CDR2 FQGNSA.

The gene calls are TRBV27 and TRBJ2-1; D is ambiguous. With 2 bases removed from V and 5 bases from J, the gap between germline ends came to 7 bases. Per germline, CDR1 MNHEY and CDR2 SMNVEV (reference sequence). This CDR3 region has 13 residues. The CDR3 is CASSLRSHNEQFF. The CDR3 region has the DNA TGTGCCAGCAGTTTAAGGTCCCACAATGAGCAGTTCTTC.

This clonotype was recorded a few times. CDR3 DNA: TGTGCCAGCAGGCGACGGTCCACAGATACGCAGTATTTT. It is translated as CASRRRSTDTQYF. This chain uses TRBV6-1 with TRBJ2-3; D gene unclear. Trimming took 6 bases from V and 2 from J, leaving 9 bases between them. Germline V CDR1 and CDR2: MNHNS, SASEGT. The CDR3 has 13 amino acids.

The V and J genes are TRBV12-3 or TRBV12-4 and TRBJ2-1; perhaps TRBD2 as D (5 bases). This CDR3 contains 14 residues. Trimming took 3 bases from V and 2 from J, leaving 8 bases between them. The CDR3: CASSLTNPYNEQFF. The CDR3 DNA reads TGTGCCAGCAGTTTGACTAACCCCTACAATGAGCAGTTCTTC.

CDR3 protein: CASSQYGGGEETQYF. CDR3 nucleotide sequence: TGCGCCAGCAGCCAATACGGGGGAGGAGAAGAGACCCAGTACTTC. V usage is TRBV4-1 and J usage is TRBJ2-5; a possible D gene is TRBD2 (6 bases). Germline lookup yields CDR1 MGHRA and CDR2 YSYEKL. The length of the CDR3 is 15 residues. V was pared by 2 bases and J by 3 bases, with 13 bases between.

The chain joins TRBV29-1 to TRBJ1-2; 9 bases match TRBD1. V trimming: 6 bases; J trimming: 7 bases; junction bases outside the gene matches: 0. CDR1 and CDR2 from the germline V gene are SQVTM and ANQGSEA. This CDR3 is 10 amino acids long. CDR3 residues: CSVTGGGYTF. The CDR3 region has the DNA TGCAGCGTGACAGGGGGTGGCTACACCTTC.

The gene calls are TRBV5-6 and TRBJ1-5; perhaps TRBD1 as D (5 bases). Germline CDR1 is SGHDT and CDR2 is YYEEEE. The length of the CDR3 is 19 residues. The V gene lost 2 bases and the J gene lost 0 bases, with 21 bases spanning the gap. DNA for the CDR3: TGTGCCAGCAGCTTTAGGGGTGGCAACCGGGCTTATAGCAATCAGCCCCAGCATTTT. This sequence encodes CASSFRGGNRAYSNQPQHF.